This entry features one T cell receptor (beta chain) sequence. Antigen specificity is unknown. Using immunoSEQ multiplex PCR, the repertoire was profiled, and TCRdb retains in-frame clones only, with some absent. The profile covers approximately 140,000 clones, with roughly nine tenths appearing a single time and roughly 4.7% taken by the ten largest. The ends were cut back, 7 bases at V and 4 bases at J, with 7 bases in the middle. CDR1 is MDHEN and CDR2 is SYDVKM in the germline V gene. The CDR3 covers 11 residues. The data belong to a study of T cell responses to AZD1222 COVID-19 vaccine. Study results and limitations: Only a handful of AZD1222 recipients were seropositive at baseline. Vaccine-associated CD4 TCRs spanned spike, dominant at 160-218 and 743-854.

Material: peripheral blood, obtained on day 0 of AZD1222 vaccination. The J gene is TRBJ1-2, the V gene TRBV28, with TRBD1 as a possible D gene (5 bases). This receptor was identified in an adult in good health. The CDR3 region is CASKRGYGYTF. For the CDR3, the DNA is TGTGCCAGCAAGAGGGGCTATGGCTACACCTTC.